The 3 T cell receptor beta chains in this list originate from one sample, sequenced in a study of brain T cells in children with intractable seizures. TCRdb keeps only in-frame clones here, not all; method: immunoSEQ multiplex PCR. The sample contains 55,000 to 80,000 clones, around 96% of which appear only once. This material consisted of peripheral blood, taken at surgery. The receptors derive from a boy under two years old with focal cortical dysplasia and intractable seizures.

The chain combines TRBV5-6 with TRBJ2-3; no clear D gene. Per the germline V gene, CDR1 is SGHDT and CDR2 is YYEEEE. This CDR3 spans 11 amino acids. V was shortened by 3 bases and J by 6 bases, with 5 bases between the two germline ends. CDR3 loop: CASSSADTQYF. DNA of the CDR3: TGTGCCAGCAGCTCCGCGGATACGCAGTATTTT.

The J gene is TRBJ2-5, the V gene TRBV5-1; D perhaps matches TRBD2 (6 bases). V was clipped by 3 bases and J by 3 bases, with 15 bases between them. Per the germline V gene, CDR1 is SGHRS and CDR2 is YFSETQ. This CDR3 contains 15 residues. The CDR3 loop reads CASSSWRAEKETQYF. The CDR3 bases are TGCGCCAGCAGCTCCTGGAGGGCAGAAAAAGAGACCCAGTACTTC.

This chain joins TRBV6-5 and TRBJ2-7, with TRBD1 matching 7 bases. This CDR3 is built from 14 residues. Per the germline V gene, CDR1 is MNHEY and CDR2 is SVGAGI. Trimming at V came to 6 bases and at J to 4 bases, leaving 9 bases not matched to a gene. The CDR3 region is CASRQEDRWYEQYF. The CDR3 DNA reads TGTGCCAGCAGGCAGGAGGACAGGTGGTACGAGCAGTACTTC.